This is a list of T cell receptor beta chains from one sample in a study of blood T cell repertoires in COVID-19. Assay: immunoSEQ multiplex PCR; the TCRdb copy retains only in-frame clones and omits some. Among about 150,000 clones, more than 75% were seen once, and the ten largest hold roughly 6.6%. The sequenced sample was peripheral blood. The receptors were sampled from a man older than 75 with acute or convalescent COVID-19. The CDR3 runs from the conserved cysteine through the conserved F or W. D genes are given only for firm matches. Some rows have no size entry. The others give once, few or many, or a class for an expanded clone.

d_gene: NA
j_gene: TRBJ1-3
v_gene: TRBV7-2
abundance: NA
CDR3nt: TGTGCCAGCAGCTTAGAACAGTTCTCTGGAAACACCATATATTTT
CDR3aa: CASSLEQFSGNTIYF

d_gene: NA
j_gene: TRBJ2-7
v_gene: TRBV6-5
abundance: NA
CDR3nt: TGTGCCAGCAGGACGCGGGACTACGAGCAGTACTTC
CDR3aa: CASRTRDYEQYF

d_gene: NA
j_gene: TRBJ1-2
v_gene: TRBV3-1/TRBV3-2
abundance: once
CDR3nt: TGTGCCAGCAGCCAAGCCCCCGGGGGGATCGGTTATGGCTACACCTTC
CDR3aa: CASSQAPGGIGYGYTF

d_gene: NA
j_gene: TRBJ1-1
v_gene: TRBV7-3
abundance: NA
CDR3nt: TGTGCCAGCAGCCCGCAGATGAACACTGAAGCTTTCTTT
CDR3aa: CASSPQMNTEAFF

d_gene: TRBD2
j_gene: TRBJ2-3
v_gene: TRBV19
abundance: NA
CDR3nt: TGTGCCAGTAGTAGGAGCCTAGCGGGAAGCACAGATACGCAGTATTTT
CDR3aa: CASSRSLAGSTDTQYF

d_gene: NA
j_gene: TRBJ1-2
v_gene: TRBV4-2
abundance: NA
CDR3nt: TGTGCCAGCAGCCAAGACGGGCAGGGCTATGGCTACACCTTC
CDR3aa: CASSQDGQGYGYTF

d_gene: NA
j_gene: TRBJ2-3
v_gene: TRBV15
abundance: NA
CDR3nt: TGTGCCACCAGCAGAGATCTTGGCGGGCGCAGCACAGATACGCAGTATTTT
CDR3aa: CATSRDLGGRSTDTQYF

d_gene: NA
j_gene: TRBJ1-2
v_gene: TRBV7-8
abundance: few
CDR3nt: TGTGCCAGCACCACTAGGGGTTCAGGCGCGGGGGGCTACACCTTC
CDR3aa: CASTTRGSGAGGYTF

d_gene: TRBD1
j_gene: TRBJ2-3
v_gene: TRBV7-2
abundance: NA
CDR3nt: TGTGCCAGCAGCCCCCAGACAGGGGCAATAGGAAAGGATACGCAGTATTTT
CDR3aa: CASSPQTGAIGKDTQYF

d_gene: NA
j_gene: TRBJ2-2
v_gene: TRBV5-5
abundance: many
CDR3nt: TGTGCCAGCAGCTGGGGCAGGGCGGCCGGGGAGCTGTTTTTT
CDR3aa: CASSWGRAAGELFF

d_gene: NA
j_gene: TRBJ1-4
v_gene: TRBV5-1
abundance: NA
CDR3nt: TGCGCCAGCAGCGACACAGGGTCCACTAATGAAAAACTGTTTTTT
CDR3aa: CASSDTGSTNEKLFF

d_gene: NA
j_gene: TRBJ2-4
v_gene: TRBV6-5
abundance: NA
CDR3nt: TGTGCCAGCAGTCAGGGAACTAATGTAAAAAACATTCAGTACTTC
CDR3aa: CASSQGTNVKNIQYF

d_gene: NA
j_gene: TRBJ2-3
v_gene: TRBV2
abundance: once
CDR3nt: TGTGCCAGCAGTCGGGAAGAACTAAACACAGATACGCAGTATTTT
CDR3aa: CASSREELNTDTQYF

d_gene: TRBD1
j_gene: TRBJ1-5
v_gene: TRBV27
abundance: NA
CDR3nt: TGTGCCAGCAGTTACAGGGGTAGCAATCAGCCCCAGCATTTT
CDR3aa: CASSYRGSNQPQHF

d_gene: NA
j_gene: TRBJ2-2
v_gene: TRBV19
abundance: NA
CDR3nt: TGTGCCAGTAGTATAGGGGGGGTAGCCGGGGAGCTGTTTTTT
CDR3aa: CASSIGGVAGELFF

d_gene: TRBD2
j_gene: TRBJ2-7
v_gene: TRBV3-1/TRBV3-2
abundance: NA
CDR3nt: TGTGCCAGCAGCCGACAGACTAGCGGGAGAACTAGGGAGCAGTACTTC
CDR3aa: CASSRQTSGRTREQYF

d_gene: TRBD2
j_gene: TRBJ2-1
v_gene: TRBV5-1
abundance: NA
CDR3nt: TGCGCCAGCAGTTCAGGGACTATCAACAATGAGCAGTTCTTC
CDR3aa: CASSSGTINNEQFF

d_gene: NA
j_gene: TRBJ1-3
v_gene: TRBV9
abundance: NA
CDR3nt: TGTGCCAGCAGCGTCGGTTCCTCTGGAAACACCATATATTTT
CDR3aa: CASSVGSSGNTIYF

d_gene: NA
j_gene: TRBJ2-7
v_gene: TRBV5-6
abundance: NA
CDR3nt: TGTGCCAGCAGCACCGCGCAGAGCTCGAGGGAGCAGTACTTC
CDR3aa: CASSTAQSSREQYF

d_gene: NA
j_gene: TRBJ2-7
v_gene: TRBV7-2
abundance: once
CDR3nt: TGTGCCAGCAGCTTAATAGGGGGTAGCTCCTACGAGCAGTACTTC
CDR3aa: CASSLIGGSSYEQYF

d_gene: TRBD2
j_gene: TRBJ2-3
v_gene: TRBV11-2
abundance: NA
CDR3nt: TGTGCCAGCAGCCTAGGCCTAGCGGGAGTCACAGATACGCAGTATTTT
CDR3aa: CASSLGLAGVTDTQYF

d_gene: NA
j_gene: TRBJ1-2
v_gene: TRBV27
abundance: NA
CDR3nt: TGTGCCAGCAACTACCGCGGGGCAGGCTATGGCTACACCTTC
CDR3aa: CASNYRGAGYGYTF

d_gene: NA
j_gene: TRBJ2-2
v_gene: TRBV6-6
abundance: NA
CDR3nt: TGTGCCAGCAGTTACTCGAGAGGGGAGCTGTTTTTT
CDR3aa: CASSYSRGELFF

d_gene: NA
j_gene: TRBJ2-7
v_gene: TRBV10-2
abundance: NA
CDR3nt: TGCGCCAGCGGCCGACTCGCGGGAAGTTACGAGCAGTACTTC
CDR3aa: CASGRLAGSYEQYF

d_gene: TRBD1
j_gene: TRBJ2-1
v_gene: TRBV6-6
abundance: NA
CDR3nt: TGTGCCAGCAGTCCCGGGACAGGGACCCTAATTTACAATGAGCAGTTCTTC
CDR3aa: CASSPGTGTLIYNEQFF

d_gene: TRBD1
j_gene: TRBJ1-1
v_gene: TRBV7-3
abundance: NA
CDR3nt: TGTGCCAGCAGCCCGGGACAGGCGAAAACTGAAGCTTTCTTT
CDR3aa: CASSPGQAKTEAFF

d_gene: TRBD2
j_gene: TRBJ2-3
v_gene: TRBV10-3
abundance: NA
CDR3nt: TGTGCCATCAGTGAGTCGTCTAGCGGGAGTATGTCAGATACGCAGTATTTT
CDR3aa: CAISESSSGSMSDTQYF

d_gene: TRBD1
j_gene: TRBJ1-2
v_gene: TRBV28
abundance: few
CDR3nt: TGTGCCAGCAGTTCGACAGGGGTCTATGGCTACACCTTC
CDR3aa: CASSSTGVYGYTF

d_gene: NA
j_gene: TRBJ1-1
v_gene: TRBV25-1
abundance: NA
CDR3nt: TGTGCCAGCGGAGGACAGCCGAACACTGAAGCTTTCTTT
CDR3aa: CASGGQPNTEAFF

d_gene: TRBD1
j_gene: TRBJ1-6
v_gene: TRBV4-1
abundance: NA
CDR3nt: TGCGCCAGCAGCCAAGCGGGACAGGGAGTCCACTTT
CDR3aa: CASSQAGQGVHF

d_gene: TRBD1
j_gene: TRBJ2-3
v_gene: TRBV18
abundance: NA
CDR3nt: TGTGCCAGCTCATCAAGACAGGGCGGCACAGATACGCAGTATTTT
CDR3aa: CASSSRQGGTDTQYF

d_gene: NA
j_gene: TRBJ1-2
v_gene: TRBV6-5
abundance: NA
CDR3nt: TGTGCCAGCAGTTACTCGACAGACTATGGCTACACCTTC
CDR3aa: CASSYSTDYGYTF

d_gene: TRBD1
j_gene: TRBJ1-1
v_gene: TRBV6-6
abundance: few
CDR3nt: TGTGCCAGCAGCCAACAGGGGGAAGCTTTCTTT
CDR3aa: CASSQQGEAFF

d_gene: NA
j_gene: TRBJ1-5
v_gene: TRBV18
abundance: NA
CDR3nt: TGTGCCAGCTCACCACCGCAGGGAGGAGCTCAGCCCCAGCATTTT
CDR3aa: CASSPPQGGAQPQHF

d_gene: TRBD1
j_gene: TRBJ1-2
v_gene: TRBV5-6
abundance: NA
CDR3nt: TGTGCCAGCAGCCCACCGGGACAGAACTATGGCTACACCTTC
CDR3aa: CASSPPGQNYGYTF

d_gene: NA
j_gene: TRBJ2-5
v_gene: TRBV24-1
abundance: NA
CDR3nt: TGTGCCACCAGTGATCCCCTACGGGAAGAGACCCAGTACTTC
CDR3aa: CATSDPLREETQYF

d_gene: TRBD1
j_gene: TRBJ2-2
v_gene: TRBV28
abundance: NA
CDR3nt: TGTGCCAGCAGTTTACCAGACAGGGGAAGTCGGGGAGCTGTTTTT
CDR3aa: CASSLPDRGSRGAVF

d_gene: NA
j_gene: TRBJ2-3
v_gene: TRBV28
abundance: NA
CDR3nt: TGTGCCAGCAGTTTACAGGGCACAGATACGCAGTATTTT
CDR3aa: CASSLQGTDTQYF

d_gene: NA
j_gene: TRBJ2-3
v_gene: TRBV12-3/TRBV12-4
abundance: NA
CDR3nt: TGTGCCAGCAGTTTAAAGGGGGGGGATACGCAGTATTTT
CDR3aa: CASSLKGGDTQYF

d_gene: TRBD1
j_gene: TRBJ1-6
v_gene: TRBV3-1/TRBV3-2
abundance: NA
CDR3nt: TGTGCCAGCAGCCCCAGGGGGAAGAATTCACCCCTCCACTTT
CDR3aa: CASSPRGKNSPLHF

d_gene: NA
j_gene: TRBJ2-7
v_gene: TRBV7-9
abundance: NA
CDR3nt: TGTGCCAGCGATCCGGGGGAGAACCATTACGGCGAGCAGTACTTC
CDR3aa: CASDPGENHYGEQYF

d_gene: NA
j_gene: TRBJ1-2
v_gene: TRBV5-5
abundance: few
CDR3nt: TGTGCCAGCAGCACAGGGACGGCCAACTATGGCTACACCTTC
CDR3aa: CASSTGTANYGYTF

d_gene: NA
j_gene: TRBJ1-1
v_gene: TRBV6-6
abundance: NA
CDR3nt: TGTGCCAGCAGTCCGAGGGGGATCGGAGAAACTGAAGCTTTCTTT
CDR3aa: CASSPRGIGETEAFF

d_gene: NA
j_gene: TRBJ2-3
v_gene: TRBV4-2
abundance: few
CDR3nt: TGTGCCAGCAGCCCCGAGGCGGTGGATACGCAGTATTTT
CDR3aa: CASSPEAVDTQYF

d_gene: TRBD1
j_gene: TRBJ1-2
v_gene: TRBV19
abundance: NA
CDR3nt: TGTGCCAGTAGTATACAGACAGGGCGGTTGGACGGCTACACCTTC
CDR3aa: CASSIQTGRLDGYTF

d_gene: NA
j_gene: TRBJ2-1
v_gene: TRBV9
abundance: NA
CDR3nt: TGTGCCAGCAGCGCTCTGGCGGGGTCCTACAATGAGCAGTTCTTC
CDR3aa: CASSALAGSYNEQFF

d_gene: TRBD1
j_gene: TRBJ2-3
v_gene: TRBV24-1
abundance: NA
CDR3nt: TGTGCCACCAGTCCACCGTCGGGCACCGGGACAGGCAATAGAGATACGCAGTATTTT
CDR3aa: CATSPPSGTGTGNRDTQYF

d_gene: TRBD1
j_gene: TRBJ1-2
v_gene: TRBV29-1
abundance: NA
CDR3nt: TGCAGCGTGCGGACAGGGGGGAGAAGAGTCTACACCTTC
CDR3aa: CSVRTGGRRVYTF

d_gene: NA
j_gene: TRBJ1-6
v_gene: TRBV6-5
abundance: NA
CDR3nt: TGTGCCAGCAGTTCGAGGGATAATTCACCCCTCCACTTT
CDR3aa: CASSSRDNSPLHF

d_gene: TRBD1
j_gene: TRBJ2-5
v_gene: TRBV2
abundance: NA
CDR3nt: TGTGCCAGCACCTTCGACAGGGTACAAGAGACCCAGTACTTC
CDR3aa: CASTFDRVQETQYF

d_gene: NA
j_gene: TRBJ2-5
v_gene: TRBV3-1/TRBV3-2
abundance: NA
CDR3nt: TGTGCCAGCAGCCTAGGGGCCGGGGAGACCCAGTACTTC
CDR3aa: CASSLGAGETQYF

d_gene: TRBD1
j_gene: TRBJ2-4
v_gene: TRBV3-1/TRBV3-2
abundance: NA
CDR3nt: TGTGCCAGCAGCCTCCGAACAGGGGGAGGAAACATTCAGTACTTC
CDR3aa: CASSLRTGGGNIQYF

d_gene: NA
j_gene: TRBJ2-1
v_gene: TRBV5-6
abundance: NA
CDR3nt: TGTGCCAGCAGCGGGGCCATCAATGAGCAGTTCTTC
CDR3aa: CASSGAINEQFF

d_gene: TRBD2
j_gene: TRBJ2-2
v_gene: TRBV10-2
abundance: NA
CDR3nt: TGCGCCAGCAGTGAGACGGGAGGGCCTGACGGGGAGCTGTTTTTT
CDR3aa: CASSETGGPDGELFF

d_gene: TRBD2
j_gene: TRBJ2-7
v_gene: TRBV7-8
abundance: NA
CDR3nt: TGTGCCAGCAGCTTATTTATGACTAGCGGGAGTAACGAGCAGTACTTC
CDR3aa: CASSLFMTSGSNEQYF

d_gene: NA
j_gene: TRBJ2-1
v_gene: TRBV7-2
abundance: NA
CDR3nt: TGTGCCAGCAGCTTTTCTAATCTAGCAAATGAGCAGTTCTTC
CDR3aa: CASSFSNLANEQFF

d_gene: TRBD1
j_gene: TRBJ1-4
v_gene: TRBV5-6
abundance: NA
CDR3nt: TGTGCCAGCAGCTTGACAGGGGCGCGAGAAAAACTGTTTTTT
CDR3aa: CASSLTGAREKLFF

d_gene: NA
j_gene: TRBJ2-7
v_gene: TRBV4-1
abundance: NA
CDR3nt: TGCGCCAGCAGCCAAGCATGGGTAGGCGGGACCTACGAGCAGTACTTC
CDR3aa: CASSQAWVGGTYEQYF